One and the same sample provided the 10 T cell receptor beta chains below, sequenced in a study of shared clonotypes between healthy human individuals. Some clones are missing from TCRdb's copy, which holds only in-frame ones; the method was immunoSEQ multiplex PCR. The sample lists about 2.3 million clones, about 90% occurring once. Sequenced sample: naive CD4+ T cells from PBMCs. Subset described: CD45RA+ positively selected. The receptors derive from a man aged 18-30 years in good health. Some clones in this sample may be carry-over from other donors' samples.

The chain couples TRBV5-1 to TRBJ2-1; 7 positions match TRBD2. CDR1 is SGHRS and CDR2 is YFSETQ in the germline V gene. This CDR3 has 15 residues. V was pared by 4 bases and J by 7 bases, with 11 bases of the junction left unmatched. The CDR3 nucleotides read TGCGCCAGCAGCCTCCAAGCAGCGGGGCAGAATGAGCAGTTCTTC. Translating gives CASSLQAAGQNEQFF.

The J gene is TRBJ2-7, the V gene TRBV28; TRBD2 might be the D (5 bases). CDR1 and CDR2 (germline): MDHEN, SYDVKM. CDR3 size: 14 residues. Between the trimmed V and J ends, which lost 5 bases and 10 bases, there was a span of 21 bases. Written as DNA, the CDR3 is TGTGCCAGCAGTCCCCCCGGAGGCGTGGCCCACCAGTACTTC. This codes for CASSPPGGVAHQYF.

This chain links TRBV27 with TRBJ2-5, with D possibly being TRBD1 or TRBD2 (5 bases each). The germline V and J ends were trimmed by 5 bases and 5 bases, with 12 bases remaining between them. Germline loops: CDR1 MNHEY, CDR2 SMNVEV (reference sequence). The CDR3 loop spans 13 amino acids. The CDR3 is CASSSGWDETQYF. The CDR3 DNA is TGTGCCAGCAGTAGCGGTTGGGACGAGACCCAGTACTTC.

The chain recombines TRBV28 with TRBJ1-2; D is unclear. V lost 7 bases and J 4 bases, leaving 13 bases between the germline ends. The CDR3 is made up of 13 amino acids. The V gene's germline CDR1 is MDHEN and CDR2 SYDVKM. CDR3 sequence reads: CASTTGIGYGYTF. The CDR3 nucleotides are TGTGCCAGCACCACGGGGATTGGCTATGGCTACACCTTC.

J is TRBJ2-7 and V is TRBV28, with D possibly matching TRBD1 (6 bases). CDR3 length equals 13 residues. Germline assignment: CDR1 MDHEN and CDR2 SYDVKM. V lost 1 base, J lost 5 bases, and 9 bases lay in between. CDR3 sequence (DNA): TGTGCCAGCAGTTTATTCCAGGGGAACGAGCAGTACTTC. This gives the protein CASSLFQGNEQYF.

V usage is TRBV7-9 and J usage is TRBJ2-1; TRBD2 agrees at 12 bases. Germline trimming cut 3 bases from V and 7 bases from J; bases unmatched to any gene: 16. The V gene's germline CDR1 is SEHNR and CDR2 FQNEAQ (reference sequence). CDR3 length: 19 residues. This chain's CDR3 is CASSFRRLAGASSGNEQFF. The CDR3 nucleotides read TGTGCCAGCAGCTTTCGGAGACTAGCGGGAGCTTCATCCGGGAATGAGCAGTTCTTC.

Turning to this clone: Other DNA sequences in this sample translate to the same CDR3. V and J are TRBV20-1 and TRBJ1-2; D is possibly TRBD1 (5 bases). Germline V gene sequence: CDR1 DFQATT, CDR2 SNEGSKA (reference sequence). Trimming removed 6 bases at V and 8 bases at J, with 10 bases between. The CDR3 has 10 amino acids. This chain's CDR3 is CSAQGNGYTF. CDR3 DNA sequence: TGCAGTGCCCAGGGTAACGGCTACACCTTC.

The CDR3 protein is CASSLGGPRNSPLHF. For the CDR3, the DNA is TGTGCCAGCAGCTTAGGAGGTCCGAGAAATTCACCCCTCCACTTT. The chain couples TRBV7-9 to TRBJ1-6; D call uncertain. This CDR3 is built from 15 residues. In germline, CDR1 is SEHNR, CDR2 FQNEAQ (reference sequence). V shed 1 base and J shed 7 bases, with 11 bases lying between them.

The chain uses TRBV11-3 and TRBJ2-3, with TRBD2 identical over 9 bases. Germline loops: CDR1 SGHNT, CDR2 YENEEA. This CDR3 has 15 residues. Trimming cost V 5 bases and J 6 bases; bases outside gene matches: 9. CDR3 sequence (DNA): TGTGCCAGCAGCCAGTTGGCAGCGGGAGGCGATACGCAGTATTTT. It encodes CASSQLAAGGDTQYF.

Written as DNA, the CDR3 is TGTGCCAGCAGTTTAATTCGAGGGAACACTGAAGCTTTCTTT. As protein: CASSLIRGNTEAFF. V is TRBV28 and J is TRBJ1-1; D gene ambiguous. Germline CDR1 is MDHEN and CDR2 is SYDVKM. Trimming stripped 2 bases from V and 1 base from J, with 8 bases between. The CDR3 is 14 amino acids.